The next 21 T cell receptor beta chains were all read from a single sample in a study of T cell responses to AZD1222 COVID-19 vaccine. Produced via immunoSEQ multiplex PCR; TCRdb's table is partial and in-frame only. The sample contains just under 75,000 clones, roughly 75% of which appear only once. This specimen was peripheral blood, taken 28 days after the second AZD1222 dose. The receptors here all came from an adult who received the AZD1222 COVID-19 vaccine.

The rearrangement joins TRBV7-9 to TRBJ2-7, with 10 bases matching TRBD1. The CDR3 length is 15 residues. From germline, CDR1 is SEHNR and CDR2 FQNEAQ (reference sequence). V lost 5 bases to trimming and J lost 6 bases; unmatched junction nucleotides: 10. The CDR3 bases are TGTGCCAGCAGCAAAGACAGGGGGCCAATCGGCGAGCAGTACTTC. This codes for CASSKDRGPIGEQYF.

V and J are TRBV20-1 and TRBJ2-3; D gene unclear. This CDR3 has 11 residues. The germline V gene has CDR1 DFQATT and CDR2 SNEGSKA (reference sequence). Trimming cost V 3 bases and J 11 bases, with 12 bases left between them. The DNA of the CDR3 is TGCAGTGCTAGTTTGTCAGTGAGGCAGTATTTT. It is translated as CSASLSVRQYF.

V gene TRBV9 combines with J gene TRBJ2-1; tentatively, D is TRBD2 (6 bases). The V gene's germline CDR1 is SGDLS and CDR2 YYNGEE. There are 16 residues in the CDR3. V was clipped by 0 bases and J by 8 bases, with 18 bases between them. CDR3 bases: TGTGCCAGCAGCGTAGCTCCGAGCGGGCTGGAGGATGAGCAGTTCTTC. Translation gives CASSVAPSGLEDEQFF.

The chain employs TRBV3-1 (or the pseudogene TRBV3-2) and TRBJ2-3; 10 bases agree with TRBD2. This CDR3 spans 16 amino acids. The V gene's germline CDR1 is LGHDT and CDR2 YNNKEL (reference sequence). J gave up 6 bases and V 4 bases, and 10 bases lay outside the gene matches. The chain's CDR3 is CASSPHIAGGGDTQYF. The CDR3 DNA reads as TGTGCCAGCAGCCCTCATATAGCGGGGGGAGGGGATACGCAGTATTTT.

Comment on this clone: Germline and junction disagree at one end, which may indicate a read error. The V call is TRBV7-9, the J call TRBJ1-2; 9 bases map to TRBD1. The CDR3 spans 16 residues. The germline V gene encodes CDR1 SEHNR and CDR2 FQNEAQ (reference sequence). For the CDR3, the DNA is TGTGCCAGCAGCGTAGCTACGATGGGACAGGGAACGGGCTACACCTTC. It translates to CASSVATMGQGTGYTF.

This chain uses TRBV18 with TRBJ2-3; TRBD2 aligns across 8 bases. J gave up 3 bases and V 3 bases, and 11 bases lay outside the gene matches. The CDR3 extends over 17 amino acids. Germline CDR1 reads KGHSH; CDR2 reads LQKENI. This chain's CDR3 is CASSPALTGGRTDTQYF. In DNA, the CDR3 is TGTGCCAGCTCACCGGCTCTGACGGGAGGGCGGACAGATACGCAGTATTTT.

The chain employs TRBV27 and TRBJ2-7; the D gene is possibly TRBD1 (7 bases). Per the germline V gene, CDR1 is MNHEY and CDR2 is SMNVEV (reference sequence). The CDR3 runs to 12 residues. Trimming took off 8 bases at V and 9 bases at J, with 17 bases between the two ends. CDR3 in DNA: TGTGCCAGCGGGGACAGCGCCGGGGGGCAGTACTTC. As protein: CASGDSAGGQYF.

This chain connects TRBV20-1 to TRBJ2-3, with D hard to call. Looked up from germline, CDR1 is DFQATT and CDR2 is SNEGSKA (reference sequence). V lost 6 bases and J 11 bases, leaving 15 bases between the germline ends. There are 11 residues in the CDR3. CDR3 nucleotides: TGCAGTGCCCCGACCCTCCTTGAGCAGTATTTT. Protein sequence: CSAPTLLEQYF.

The rearrangement joins TRBV7-9 to TRBJ2-3, with 13 bases that match TRBD2. With 3 bases clipped from V and 1 base from J, the junction kept 1 base outside the gene matches. The V gene's germline CDR1 is SEHNR and CDR2 FQNEAQ (reference sequence). This CDR3 region has 16 residues. The CDR3 reads CASSFGTSGGTDTQYF. CDR3 bases: TGTGCCAGCAGCTTCGGGACTAGCGGGGGCACAGATACGCAGTATTTT.

In its sample, this clone was seen a few times. The junction does not match germline at one end; this may be a read error. The genes are TRBV7-7 and TRBJ1-1; D uncertain. CDR3 size: 16 residues. Germline CDR1 SSHAT, CDR2 FNYEAQ (reference sequence). In DNA form, the CDR3 reads TGTGCTAGCAGCCCAAATAAGGAGCTTAACAACACTGAAGCTTTCTTT. Amino acids: CASSPNKELNNTEAFF.

This clone was seen at least ten times. The chain joins TRBV11-2 to TRBJ2-7, with 8 bases fitting TRBD1. CDR3 length: 15 amino acids. Germline loops: CDR1 SGHAT, CDR2 FQNNGV. Germline trimming cut 5 bases from V and 3 bases from J; bases unmatched to any gene: 9. CDR3 amino acids: CASSTHRGKGYEQYF. The CDR3 nucleotides read TGTGCCAGCAGCACCCACAGGGGGAAGGGCTACGAGCAGTACTTC.

The J gene is TRBJ2-2, the V gene TRBV19; tentatively, D is TRBD1 (5 bases). Germline loops: CDR1 LNHDA, CDR2 SQIVND (reference sequence). This CDR3 has 17 residues. Trimming took 9 bases from V and 4 from J, leaving 24 bases between them. The CDR3 DNA sequence: TGTGCCAGCCAATACACGATCGACAGCTCTGGCACCGGGGAGCTGTTTTTT. This translates into CASQYTIDSSGTGELFF.

The CDR3 is CSVLDGDSYEQYF. The CDR3 DNA follows: TGCAGCGTTCTGGACGGAGACTCCTACGAGCAGTACTTC. V is TRBV29-1 and J is TRBJ2-7, with unresolved D. This CDR3 has 13 amino acids. V was pared by 5 bases and J by 0 bases, with 11 bases between. Looked up from germline, CDR1 is SQVTM and CDR2 is ANQGSEA.

The rearrangement uses TRBV7-9 and TRBJ1-2; TRBD1 agrees at 7 bases. J gave up 6 bases and V 4 bases, and 20 bases lay outside the gene matches. Germline-derived CDR1 and CDR2 are SEHNR and FQNEAQ (reference sequence). The CDR3 consists of 18 residues. The CDR3 region is CASSSGSGQRAGGHGYTF. The CDR3 DNA reads TGTGCCAGCAGCTCCGGGTCGGGACAGCGGGCCGGCGGCCATGGCTACACCTTC.

This sequence joins TRBV5-8 and TRBJ2-7; 12 bases are shared with TRBD2. Trimming at V came to 3 bases and at J to 2 bases, leaving 15 bases not matched to a gene. Germline values: CDR1 SGHTS, CDR2 YDEGEE. This CDR3 has 19 amino acids. CDR3 sequence reads: CASSSWGLAGSSSPYEQYF. The DNA of the CDR3 is TGTGCCAGCAGCTCTTGGGGACTAGCGGGTTCTTCCTCCCCCTACGAGCAGTACTTC.

In this sample, this clone turned up a few times. This chain joins TRBV28 and TRBJ2-2; no firm D call. Germline V gives CDR1 MDHEN, CDR2 SYDVKM. This CDR3 comprises 14 residues. Trimming pared 3 bases from V and 1 base from J, leaving 6 bases between. The CDR3 DNA is TGTGCCAGCAGTTTCGGCAGGAACACCGGGGAGCTGTTTTTT. Protein product: CASSFGRNTGELFF.

This clone has only a few counts. CDR3 coding DNA: TGTGCCAGTACTTACACCTCAAACACTGAAGCTTTCTTT. This codes for CASTYTSNTEAFF. The V gene is TRBV19, the J gene TRBJ1-1; D ambiguous. The CDR3 runs to 13 residues. The V end lost 7 bases, the J end lost 2 bases, and 11 bases lay between the germline ends. Germline loops: CDR1 LNHDA, CDR2 SQIVND (reference sequence).

The chain joins TRBV15 to TRBJ2-2; D unclear. The CDR3 consists of 19 residues. V was cut by 2 bases and J by 4 bases, with 23 bases left in between. The germline CDR1 and CDR2 sequences are LNHNV and YYDKDF (reference sequence). CDR3 sequence reads: CATSRTHRALSFSTGELFF. For the CDR3, the DNA is TGTGCCACCAGCAGAACCCACCGGGCATTATCTTTTTCCACCGGGGAGCTGTTTTTT. Full variable domain (missing parts from reference TRBV15 and TRBJ2-2): DAMVIQNPRYQVTQFGKPVTLSCSQTLNHNVMYWYQQKSSQAPKLLFHYYDKDFNNEADTPDNFQSRRPNTSFCFLDIRSPGLGDTAMYLCATSRTHRALSFSTGELFFGEGSRLTVL.

The V and J genes are TRBV5-4 and TRBJ1-2; 8 nucleotides align to TRBD1. Germline trimming cut 6 bases from V and 3 bases from J; bases unmatched to any gene: 7. CDR1 is SGHNT, CDR2 YYREEE, per germline (reference sequence). The CDR3 runs to 14 residues. The CDR3 DNA is TGTGCCAGCACCCCGGACAGGGAGGACTATGGCTACACCTTC. It encodes CASTPDREDYGYTF.

The rearrangement links TRBV4-2 to TRBJ2-7; 8 bases line up with TRBD2. Germline V gene data show CDR1 as LGHNA and CDR2 as YNFKEQ. The CDR3 consists of 15 residues. J gave up 3 bases and V 1 base, and 5 bases lay outside the gene matches. CDR3 protein: CASSQGAGVIYEQYF. The CDR3 DNA is TGTGCCAGCAGCCAAGGAGCGGGAGTGATCTACGAGCAGTACTTC.

The V gene is TRBV7-8, the J gene TRBJ1-1; weak D call: TRBD1 (6 bases). This CDR3 region has 16 residues. The V end was cut by 1 base, the J end by 0 bases, with 12 bases between. Germline loops: CDR1 SGHVS, CDR2 FQNEAQ. CDR3 sequence (DNA): TGTGCCAGCAGCTTAGAGGCAGGGGTCATGAACACTGAAGCTTTCTTT. Amino acid sequence: CASSLEAGVMNTEAFF.